The next 28 T cell receptor beta chains were all read from a single sample in a study of blood T cell repertoires in COVID-19. Some clones are missing from TCRdb's copy, which holds only in-frame ones; the method was immunoSEQ multiplex PCR. The sample holds about 240,000 clones, about 89% seen once. The specimen sequenced was PBMCs or T cells enriched from blood (not recorded which). The source of these receptors is a woman aged 25 to 39 who had recovered from COVID-19.

The gene calls are TRBV2 and TRBJ2-2, with TRBD1 matching over 7 bases. This CDR3 has 11 amino acids. Germline CDR1 and CDR2: SNHLY and FYNNEI. J was trimmed by 9 bases and V by 10 bases; bases with no gene match: 5. CDR3 nucleotide sequence: TGTGCCACCCAGGGACAGTGGGAGCTGTTTTTT. Amino acid sequence: CATQGQWELFF.

CDR3 in DNA: TGCGCCAGCAGGGGGGAGGACTGCTCCTACGAGCAGTACTTC. Translation: CASRGEDCSYEQYF. The chain is built from TRBV10-1 and TRBJ2-7, with D perhaps TRBD2 (6 bases). CDR1 and CDR2 (germline): WNHNN, SYGVQD (reference sequence). The CDR3 has 14 amino acids. Trimming pared 6 bases from V and 0 bases from J, leaving 12 bases between.

This sequence joins TRBV6-5 and TRBJ2-3, with D perhaps TRBD1 (6 bases). Germline V CDR1 and CDR2: MNHEY, SVGAGI. V was pared by 2 bases and J by 0 bases, with 6 bases between. The CDR3 runs 14 residues. CDR3 nucleotide sequence: TGTGCCAGCAGTTACGACAGGAGCACAGATACGCAGTATTTT. The encoded protein is CASSYDRSTDTQYF.

The chain couples TRBV28 to TRBJ2-7; 12 positions agree with TRBD2. Germline V gene lookup returns CDR1 MDHEN and CDR2 SYDVKM. This CDR3 has 15 residues. The V and J ends lost 5 bases and 4 bases, in that order; junction bases with no gene match: 6. The CDR3: CASSPTGLAGYEQYF. CDR3 coding DNA: TGTGCCAGCAGTCCCACCGGACTAGCGGGATACGAGCAGTACTTC. Drawing the rest from reference TRBV28 and TRBJ2-7, the complete variable domain is DVKVTQSSRYLVKRTGEKVFLECVQDMDHENMFWYRQDPGLGLRLIYFSYDVKMKEKGDIPEGYSVSREKKERFSLILESASTNQTSMYLCASSPTGLAGYEQYFGPGTRLTVT.

V is TRBV28 and J is TRBJ1-5, with TRBD1 matching 12 bases. In germline, CDR1 is MDHEN, CDR2 SYDVKM. Unmatched junction bases numbered 8, after V lost 6 bases and J lost 11 bases. The CDR3 loop spans 14 amino acids. CDR3 region: CASSLGTGGATQHF. For the CDR3, the DNA is TGTGCCAGCAGCCTAGGGACAGGGGGCGCAACCCAGCATTTT.

The rearrangement links TRBV18 to TRBJ1-4; a weak D match, TRBD1 (6 bases). Germline CDR1 reads KGHSH; CDR2 reads LQKENI. This CDR3 is built from 14 residues. The germline V and J ends were trimmed by 6 bases and 8 bases, with 16 bases remaining between them. DNA of the CDR3: TGTGCCAGCTCCCTCAGGGGCGTATCGGAAAAACTGTTTTTT. Amino acids: CASSLRGVSEKLFF.

This chain uses TRBV10-3 with TRBJ2-1, with TRBD2 matching 13 bases. Germline V lookup: CDR1 ENHRY, CDR2 SYGVKD. This CDR3 is built from 15 residues. V was pared by 6 bases and J by 7 bases, with 6 bases of the junction left unmatched. The CDR3 spells CAIRSPGLAGNEQFF. CDR3 bases: TGTGCCATCAGGTCGCCGGGACTAGCGGGGAATGAGCAGTTCTTC.

The rearrangement joins TRBV28 to TRBJ1-1; 10 bases fit TRBD1. The length of the CDR3 is 15 residues. Per germline, CDR1 MDHEN and CDR2 SYDVKM. The V gene end was trimmed by 1 base and the J gene end by 4 bases; junction bases not matched to a gene: 3. The CDR3 sequence: CASSLLGQGFTEAFF. The CDR3 coding sequence is TGTGCCAGCAGTTTATTGGGACAGGGGTTCACTGAAGCTTTCTTT.

The V gene is TRBV9, the J gene TRBJ1-1; 8 bases fit TRBD1. The ends lost 0 bases at V and 6 bases at J; junction bases unmatched: 7. From germline, CDR1 is SGDLS and CDR2 YYNGEE. There are 15 residues in the CDR3. CDR3 sequence reads: CASSVVVGQGAEAFF. The DNA of the CDR3 is TGTGCCAGCAGCGTAGTTGTCGGACAGGGCGCTGAAGCTTTCTTT.

The rearrangement links TRBV30 to TRBJ2-7; 11 positions agree with TRBD2. J gave up 0 bases and V 5 bases, and 9 bases lay outside the gene matches. The CDR3 length is 16 residues. Germline V gene data show CDR1 as GTSNPN and CDR2 as SVGIG (reference sequence). The CDR3, as DNA: TGTGCCTGGTCCCACCTTAGCGGGGGGGGCTCCTACGAGCAGTACTTC. Translation gives CAWSHLSGGGSYEQYF.

The chain couples TRBV11-1 to TRBJ1-1; unclear D gene. This CDR3 is 13 amino acids long. V lost 0 bases to trimming and J lost 4 bases, with 6 bases between them. CDR1 and CDR2 (germline): SGHAT, FQDESV (reference sequence). Here the CDR3 DNA reads TGTGCCAGCAGCTTAGCGAGGAGCACTGAAGCTTTCTTT. Residues: CASSLARSTEAFF.

The chain combines TRBV3-1 (or the pseudogene TRBV3-2) with TRBJ2-3; TRBD2 matches at 9 bases. V gave up 4 bases and J gave up 4 bases; unmatched junction bases: 6. CDR3 length: 15 residues. Germline V gene sequence: CDR1 LGHDT, CDR2 YNNKEL (reference sequence). The CDR3 spells CASSRSGSSPDTQYF. The CDR3 DNA reads as TGTGCCAGCAGCCGTAGCGGGAGCAGTCCAGATACGCAGTATTTT.

The chain uses TRBV5-1 and TRBJ1-4, with 8 bases identical to TRBD1. Looked up from germline, CDR1 is SGHRS and CDR2 is YFSETQ. This CDR3 is built from 17 residues. The V segment lost 0 bases and the J segment 7 bases; nucleotides outside the gene matches: 11. This chain's CDR3 is CASSLGQGISIREKLFF. CDR3 nucleotide sequence: TGCGCCAGCAGCTTGGGACAGGGGATTTCCATTCGTGAAAAACTGTTTTTT.

The CDR3 region has the DNA TGTGCCAGCAGCCCCGGGACTAGCCAGGAGACCCAGTACTTC. This gives the protein CASSPGTSQETQYF. The chain is built from TRBV5-4 and TRBJ2-5; 9 bases match TRBD2. V dropped 4 bases and J dropped 5; count of bases not matched to a gene: 6. This CDR3 region has 14 residues. Germline CDR1 and CDR2: SGHNT and YYREEE (reference sequence).

The chain couples TRBV4-3 to TRBJ1-2; 7 nucleotides agree with TRBD1. Per the germline V gene, CDR1 is LGHNA and CDR2 is YSLEER. This CDR3 is built from 15 residues. The V gene end was trimmed by 0 bases and the J gene end by 3 bases; junction bases not matched to a gene: 4. DNA of the CDR3: TGCGCCAGCAGCCAAGACGACAGGGATTACTATGGCTACACCTTC. This translates into CASSQDDRDYYGYTF.

The V call is TRBV6-2 or TRBV6-3, the J call TRBJ2-1; 9 bases align to TRBD2. The CDR3 is made up of 18 amino acids. After removal of 6 bases from V and 0 bases from J, the junction contained 12 bases not matched to a gene. Germline V gives CDR1 MNHEY, CDR2 SVGEGT. This CDR3 reads CASSPSGLAMSSYNEQFF. The CDR3 region has the DNA TGTGCCAGCAGCCCTTCAGGACTAGCGATGAGCTCCTACAATGAGCAGTTCTTC.

This clone was counted at least ten times. The chain combines TRBV6-5 with TRBJ1-4, with D uncertain. V was trimmed by 0 bases and J by 8 bases, leaving 13 bases between them. Germline CDR1 and CDR2: MNHEY and SVGAGI. The CDR3 runs 15 residues. The CDR3 DNA sequence: TGTGCCAGCAGTTACTCGATGACCCGGAGGGAAAAACTGTTTTTT. It encodes CASSYSMTRREKLFF.

V is TRBV3-1 (or the pseudogene TRBV3-2) and J is TRBJ2-3, with D hard to call. CDR3 length equals 15 residues. Germline loops: CDR1 LGHDT, CDR2 YNNKEL (reference sequence). V lost 2 bases and J lost 2, with 11 bases in between. Written as DNA, the CDR3 is TGTGCCAGCAGCCAATTCCCGCAGTACACAGATACGCAGTATTTT. Translating gives CASSQFPQYTDTQYF.

The genes are TRBV27 and TRBJ2-7; tentative D call: TRBD2 (5 bases). This CDR3 has 13 residues. The V end was cut by 3 bases, the J end by 3 bases, with 9 bases between. CDR1 is MNHEY, CDR2 SMNVEV, per germline (reference sequence). This CDR3 reads CASSFRGIYEQYF. DNA for the CDR3: TGTGCCAGCAGTTTTAGAGGGATCTACGAGCAGTACTTC.

The rearrangement joins TRBV27 to TRBJ1-5; 9 nucleotides line up with TRBD1. There are 14 residues in the CDR3. Germline V gene sequence: CDR1 MNHEY, CDR2 SMNVEV (reference sequence). V shed 6 bases and J 3 bases; nucleotides not matched to a gene: 3. The CDR3 DNA reads TGTGCCAGCAGAGGGACAGGGAACAATCAGCCCCAGCATTTT. Translation: CASRGTGNNQPQHF.

This CDR3 reads CASSISPTGEAFF. The CDR3 nucleotides are TGTGCCAGTAGTATAAGCCCGACAGGCGAAGCTTTCTTT. This rearrangement joins TRBV19 to TRBJ1-1; TRBD1 is a possible D gene (6 bases). V dropped 2 bases and J dropped 8 bases, with 12 bases sitting between them. The CDR3 spans 13 residues. CDR1 is LNHDA and CDR2 is SQIVND in the germline V gene (reference sequence).

This clone came up once. The gene calls are TRBV11-2 and TRBJ2-1; possibly TRBD2 for D (5 bases). CDR1 is SGHAT and CDR2 is FQNNGV in the germline V gene. The length of the CDR3 is 18 residues. Trimming pared 3 bases from V and 0 bases from J, leaving 18 bases between. The CDR3 sequence is CASSFTGFSESSYNEQFF. For the CDR3, the DNA is TGTGCCAGCAGCTTCACCGGATTTAGCGAGAGCTCCTACAATGAGCAGTTCTTC.

This chain uses TRBV11-1 with TRBJ1-1; weak D call: TRBD1 (5 bases). CDR1 is SGHAT, CDR2 FQDESV, per germline (reference sequence). Deletions cut 5 bases from V and 7 bases from J, with 11 bases between. This CDR3 region has 12 residues. The CDR3 here is CASSHRQIEAFF. The CDR3 coding sequence is TGTGCCAGCAGCCACAGACAGATTGAAGCTTTCTTT.

This clone came up once. This chain uses TRBV28 with TRBJ2-1, with a weak D call TRBD2 (5 bases). V was pared by 2 bases and J by 5 bases, with 10 bases between. Germline CDR1 MDHEN, CDR2 SYDVKM. CDR3 length equals 14 residues. The CDR3 DNA follows: TGTGCCAGCAGTTTAGTTCGGGGTCACAATGAGCAGTTCTTC. It translates to CASSLVRGHNEQFF.

This clone was picked up a small number of times. The chain couples TRBV3-1 (or the pseudogene TRBV3-2) to TRBJ2-1, with TRBD2 matching over 16 bases. The CDR3 sequence is 17 residues long. Germline CDR1 LGHDT, CDR2 YNNKEL (reference sequence). V lost 4 bases and J lost 7; bases outside the gene matches: 7. The CDR3 DNA is TGTGCCAGCAGCCTGGGACTAGCGGGAGGGTTGTTGAATGAGCAGTTCTTC. Translated, it gives CASSLGLAGGLLNEQFF.

V usage is TRBV7-8 and J usage is TRBJ1-4; possibly TRBD1 for D (6 bases). V lost 1 base to trimming and J lost 7 bases, with 10 bases between them. The CDR3 length is 14 residues. Germline values: CDR1 SGHVS, CDR2 FQNEAQ. In DNA form, the CDR3 reads TGTGCCAGCAGCTTAGGGGCAGGGGCTGAAAAACTGTTTTTT. Protein sequence: CASSLGAGAEKLFF.

The chain uses TRBV5-1 and TRBJ2-7; 9 bases align to TRBD1. The CDR3 has 15 amino acids. V shed 0 bases and J 0 bases; nucleotides not matched to a gene: 1. In germline, CDR1 is SGHRS, CDR2 YFSETQ. CDR3 DNA sequence: TGCGCCAGCAGCTTGGCGGGACAGGGCTCCTACGAGCAGTACTTC. Its translation: CASSLAGQGSYEQYF.

This clone has just one count. This chain connects TRBV28 to TRBJ2-3; 8 bases are a match to TRBD2. The CDR3 loop spans 14 amino acids. Trimming at V came to 8 bases and at J to 0 bases, leaving 4 bases not matched to a gene. Germline V gene data show CDR1 as MDHEN and CDR2 as SYDVKM. DNA of the CDR3: TGTGCCAGCCGAGCTAGCGGGAGCACAGATACGCAGTATTTT. The encoded protein is CASRASGSTDTQYF.